Shown below are 23 T cell receptor beta chains from a single sample sequenced in a study of naive and memory T cell subsets. Reverse transcription of blood and skin TCR RNA was primed at alpha and beta constant regions. TCRdb called the 5' RACE reads again in MiXCR, with one record for every CDR3 protein. The top ten hold approximately 7.8% of the sample, which has about 21,000 distinct CDR3 sequences, around 4.2% seen once. Whole-blood samples were around 2.5 ml of peripheral blood from healthy adult volunteers. All receptors derive from a male donor in good health.

This clonotype came up many times. The CDR3 here is CASSQGFSGANVLTF. CDR3 in DNA: TGTGCCAGCAGCCAGGGGTTCTCTGGGGCCAACGTCCTGACTTTC. The chain links TRBV6-5 to TRBJ2-6; D might be TRBD1 (6 bases). The V end was cut by 6 bases, the J end by 0 bases, with 9 bases between. This CDR3 region has 15 residues. The germline V gene has CDR1 MNHEY and CDR2 SVGAGI.

This clonotype appeared many times. The genes are TRBV7-3 and TRBJ2-4; TRBD1 aligns across 11 bases. This CDR3 is built from 19 residues. V lost 5 bases, J lost 6 bases, and 18 bases stayed unmatched. The germline CDR1 and CDR2 sequences are SGHTA and FQGTGA. DNA of the CDR3: TGTGCCAGCAGCCCTAGAGGGGACAGGGGGATCGATGCGAGAAACATTCAGTACTTC. Encoded protein: CASSPRGDRGIDARNIQYF.

In its sample, this clonotype was seen many times. V is TRBV11-2 and J is TRBJ2-2; possible D gene TRBD1, 5 bases. V lost 2 bases to trimming and J lost 0 bases, with 22 bases between them. This CDR3 spans 20 amino acids. Germline V gene sequence: CDR1 SGHAT, CDR2 FQNNGV. CDR3 sequence (DNA): TGTGCCAGCAGCTTAATATTTTCTAGTTCCCCCAGGGCGAACACCGGGGAGCTGTTTTTT. Translated: CASSLIFSSSPRANTGELFF.

This clonotype was found many times. The rearrangement links TRBV29-1 to TRBJ1-1; a weak D match, TRBD1 (6 bases). Germline CDR1 and CDR2: SQVTM and ANQGSEA. The germline V and J ends were trimmed by 2 bases and 1 base, with 14 bases remaining between them. The CDR3 totals 15 residues. Here the CDR3 DNA reads TGCAGCGTTGAAACCCGACAGGCGACGAACACTGAAGCTTTCTTT. Protein product: CSVETRQATNTEAFF.

This clonotype was detected ten times or more. The chain is built from TRBV29-1 and TRBJ1-1; 7 bases align to TRBD1. Germline trimming cut 8 bases from V and 7 bases from J; bases unmatched to any gene: 13. The CDR3 contains 13 residues. Germline values: CDR1 SQVTM, CDR2 ANQGSEA. CDR3 loop: CSPPTGVRGEAFF. The DNA for the CDR3 is TGCAGCCCACCCACAGGGGTAAGGGGTGAAGCTTTCTTT.

This clonotype was detected ten times or more. The chain combines TRBV6-5 with TRBJ2-7; 7 bases fit TRBD1. CDR3 length: 13 residues. Germline-derived CDR1 and CDR2 are MNHEY and SVGAGI. Trimming took 6 bases from V and 7 from J; bases not matched to a gene: 9. The CDR3 region is CASSNTGVGEQYF. The DNA for the CDR3 is TGTGCCAGCAGCAATACAGGGGTAGGGGAGCAGTACTTC.

This clonotype appeared many times. The DNA of the CDR3 is TGCAGTGCGGGGACTAGCGGGGGGGGAAATACGCAGTATTTT. It yields the protein CSAGTSGGGNTQYF. The V call is TRBV20-1, the J call TRBJ2-3, with 16 bases identical to TRBD2. J gave up 7 bases and V 6 bases, and 4 bases lay outside the gene matches. CDR1 is DFQATT and CDR2 is SNEGSKA in the germline V gene (reference sequence). The CDR3 totals 14 residues.

This clonotype has more than one count but fewer than ten. The V gene is TRBV11-2, the J gene TRBJ2-5; D uncertain. V was pared by 3 bases and J by 4 bases, with 15 bases between. The CDR3 covers 15 residues. Germline CDR1 is SGHAT and CDR2 is FQNNGV. CDR3 sequence reads: CASSFNSQPRETQYF. The DNA of the CDR3 is TGTGCCAGCAGCTTTAATTCGCAACCCCGAGAGACCCAGTACTTC.

This clonotype occurred many times. The V call is TRBV5-1, the J call TRBJ2-3; 8 bases agree with TRBD1. In germline, CDR1 is SGHRS, CDR2 YFSETQ. The CDR3 runs to 17 residues. With V trimmed by 0 bases and J by 4 bases, 10 bases remained unmatched. The CDR3 loop reads CASSLEGQGRSADTQYF. The CDR3 region has the DNA TGCGCCAGCAGCTTGGAAGGACAGGGACGTAGCGCAGATACGCAGTATTTT. The complete variable domain, with remaining parts taken from reference TRBV5-1 and TRBJ2-3, reads KAGVTQTPRYLIKTRGQQVTLSCSPISGHRSVSWYQQTPGQGLQFLFEYFSETQRNKGNFPGRFSGRQFSNSRSEMNVSTLELGDSALYLCASSLEGQGRSADTQYFGPGTRLTVL.

This clonotype occurred many times. The chain uses TRBV28 and TRBJ2-3; D remains ambiguous. This CDR3 has 12 amino acids. V lost 3 bases and J lost 7, with 8 bases in between. Germline CDR1 and CDR2: MDHEN and SYDVKM. The CDR3 loop reads CASSLRTNTQYF. CDR3 bases: TGTGCCAGCAGTTTGAGAACTAATACGCAGTATTTT.

At least ten counts were recorded for this clonotype. The V gene is TRBV20-1, the J gene TRBJ2-5; 10 bases agree with TRBD2. V trimming: 5 bases; J trimming: 5 bases; junction bases outside the gene matches: 8. This CDR3 is 14 amino acids long. From germline, CDR1 is DFQATT and CDR2 SNEGSKA (reference sequence). CDR3 in amino acids: CSAFHLAGVETQYF. In nucleotides, the CDR3 is TGCAGTGCTTTCCACCTAGCGGGAGTCGAGACCCAGTACTTC.

The sample holds a few counts of this clonotype. The gene calls are TRBV7-9 and TRBJ1-2; D call uncertain. V was trimmed by 3 bases and J by 4 bases, leaving 9 bases between them. Germline assignment: CDR1 SEHNR and CDR2 FQNEAQ (reference sequence). CDR3 length equals 13 residues. This chain's CDR3 is CASSLAGLYGYTF. The CDR3 nucleotides are TGTGCCAGCAGCTTGGCAGGACTCTATGGCTACACCTTC.

This clonotype showed up many times. The rearrangement uses TRBV12-3 or TRBV12-4 and TRBJ2-1; 10 positions match TRBD2. The CDR3 sequence is 15 residues long. V lost 6 bases, J lost 2 bases, and 4 bases stayed unmatched. The CDR3, as DNA: TGTGCCAGCAGAATAGCGGGGGGAACCTACAATGAGCAGTTCTTC. It translates to CASRIAGGTYNEQFF.

This clonotype ranks as medium-sized (0.01 to 0.1%). V usage is TRBV6-5 and J usage is TRBJ1-1; TRBD1 is a possible D gene (5 bases). The CDR3 length is 15 residues. V gave up 0 bases and J gave up 1 base, with 9 bases separating them. Germline V gene lookup returns CDR1 MNHEY and CDR2 SVGAGI. The CDR3 sequence: CASSYSGTANTEAFF. The DNA of the CDR3 is TGTGCCAGCAGTTACTCCGGGACGGCGAACACTGAAGCTTTCTTT.

This clonotype has ten or more counts. The chain recombines TRBV18 with TRBJ2-4; possibly TRBD2 for D (5 bases). Germline V gene data show CDR1 as KGHSH and CDR2 as LQKENI. Trimming shortened V by 4 bases and J by 1 base, and 8 bases separated the two germline ends. This CDR3 region has 14 residues. CDR3: CASSLTRAKNIQYF. CDR3 coding DNA: TGTGCCAGCTCACTTACTAGGGCCAAAAACATTCAGTACTTC.

The table lists this clonotype with many counts. The V and J genes are TRBV6-5 and TRBJ2-5; TRBD2 might be the D (6 bases). The germline V gene has CDR1 MNHEY and CDR2 SVGAGI. The CDR3 spans 14 residues. The germline V and J ends were trimmed by 0 bases and 9 bases, with 14 bases remaining between them. For the CDR3, the DNA is TGTGCCAGCAGTTACTCGACGGGAGTTAAGGCCCAGTACTTC. Translated: CASSYSTGVKAQYF.

This clonotype has ten or more counts. This rearrangement joins TRBV5-1 to TRBJ2-5, with D perhaps TRBD2 (6 bases). Trimming stripped 1 base from V and 1 base from J, with 8 bases between. Germline V gene data show CDR1 as SGHRS and CDR2 as YFSETQ. This CDR3 spans 14 amino acids. The CDR3 is CASSLSGGQETQYF. Here the CDR3 DNA reads TGCGCCAGCAGCTTGTCCGGGGGCCAAGAGACCCAGTACTTC.

This clonotype was seen at least ten times. J is TRBJ2-2 and V is TRBV29-1, with 8 nucleotides matching TRBD1. J gave up 1 base and V 3 bases, and 1 base lay outside the gene matches. The CDR3 consists of 14 residues. Germline V gene lookup returns CDR1 SQVTM and CDR2 ANQGSEA. The CDR3 is CSVDGQGNTGELFF. CDR3 bases: TGCAGCGTTGATGGACAGGGGAACACCGGGGAGCTGTTTTTT.

This clonotype was observed at least ten times. The chain employs TRBV7-8 and TRBJ2-7; 8 nucleotides line up with TRBD1. The V gene's germline CDR1 is SGHVS and CDR2 FQNEAQ. The CDR3 consists of 17 residues. Trimming cost V 0 bases and J 0 bases; bases outside gene matches: 7. The CDR3 DNA sequence: TGTGCCAGCAGCTTAGCGGGCCTGACAGGGGACTCCTACGAGCAGTACTTC. This sequence encodes CASSLAGLTGDSYEQYF.

There are many counts of this clonotype. The J gene is TRBJ2-1, the V gene TRBV7-2; perhaps D is TRBD1 or TRBD2 (5 bases each). Germline CDR1 SGHTA, CDR2 FQGNSA. The CDR3 runs 14 residues. V lost 5 bases, J lost 7 bases, and 15 bases lay in between. This CDR3 reads CASSTPGRSNEQFF. The CDR3, as DNA: TGTGCCAGCAGCACCCCGGGACGTTCAAATGAGCAGTTCTTC.

This clonotype was found many times. V gene TRBV28 combines with J gene TRBJ2-7; possible D gene TRBD2, 6 bases. The CDR3 has 13 residues. The germline V and J ends were trimmed by 5 bases and 3 bases, with 11 bases remaining between them. The germline V gene encodes CDR1 MDHEN and CDR2 SYDVKM. Here the CDR3 reads CASSRDSDYEQYF. For the CDR3, the DNA is TGTGCCAGCAGTCGGGACTCCGACTACGAGCAGTACTTC. Together with reference TRBV28 and TRBJ2-7, the CDR3 gives the full variable domain: DVKVTQSSRYLVKRTGEKVFLECVQDMDHENMFWYRQDPGLGLRLIYFSYDVKMKEKGDIPEGYSVSREKKERFSLILESASTNQTSMYLCASSRDSDYEQYFGPGTRLTVT.

Only one count was recorded for this clonotype. A much bigger clone sits one base away, suggesting this may be a read error. The CDR3 carries no conserved terminal phenylalanine or tryptophan, so it likely arises from a read error. This chain connects TRBV5-1 to TRBJ2-3; 10 positions agree with TRBD1. The germline CDR1 and CDR2 sequences are SGHRS and YFSETQ. The J segment lost 4 bases and the V segment lost 7 bases, leaving 6 bases of the junction unmatched. This CDR3 is 14 amino acids long. CDR3 amino acids: CASARQGASDTQYS. The CDR3 DNA reads as TGCGCCAGCGCCCGACAGGGGGCATCAGATACGCAGTATTCT.

This clonotype was seen repeatedly, ten times or more. V and J are TRBV24-1 and TRBJ2-6, with D uncertain. The germline CDR1 and CDR2 sequences are KGHDR and SFDVKD. The V and J ends lost 2 bases and 0 bases respectively, with 4 bases between them. The CDR3 is 15 amino acids. DNA for the CDR3: TGTGCCACCAGTGATTGGGGCTCTGGGGCCAACGTCCTGACTTTC. It encodes CATSDWGSGANVLTF.